This T cell receptor (beta chain) originates from a study of blood T cell repertoires in COVID-19. At the level of the study: Samples of COVID-19 (acute and convalescent) were obtained from the United States, Italy and Spain. The cDNA or gDNA used as material had been derived from T cells, B-cell-depleted T cells, or PBMCs.

Sequenced by immunoSEQ multiplex PCR; TCRdb stores in-frame clones only, minus some. The sample gives about 92,000 clones, around nine tenths of which show up once; about 17% is in the top ten. After removal of 3 bases from V and 4 bases from J, the junction contained 6 bases not matched to a gene. Per germline, CDR1 SGHAT and CDR2 FQNNGV. The CDR3 covers 15 residues. The sequenced sample consisted of peripheral blood. V and J are TRBV11-2 and TRBJ2-5; 9 bases are a match to TRBD1. This clonotype was obtained from a woman in her sixties or seventies with COVID-19, enrolled during active disease. The CDR3 is CASSLGLTGGETQYF. CDR3 nucleotides: TGTGCCAGCAGCTTGGGCCTGACAGGGGGAGAGACCCAGTACTTC.